These T cell receptor beta chains were read from a single sample in a study of high-grade serous ovarian cancer treatment subgroups. Sequencing used immunoSEQ multiplex PCR; TCRdb keeps in-frame clones, though not all of them. The sample carries 10,000 to 12,000 clones, around 68% recorded once. The sequenced material came from tumor tissue. All receptors derive from a human donor with high-grade serous ovarian cancer. The CDR3 runs from the conserved cysteine through the conserved F or W. D genes are given only for firm matches. Only some rows state a clone size, as once, few, many or a class for expanded clones.

TRBV5-1	.	.	TRBJ1-1	TGCGCCAGCAGCTCGGGACCGACGAACACTGAAGCTTTCTTT	CASSSGPTNTEAFF
TRBV27	TRBD1	.	TRBJ1-5	TGTGCCAGCAGTCCATGGAGACAGGGTAGCAATCAGCCCCAGCATTTT	CASSPWRQGSNQPQHF
TRBV7-3	TRBD2	.	TRBJ2-4	TGTGCCAGCGGGACTAGCGGAAAAAACATTCAGTACTTC	CASGTSGKNIQYF
TRBV25-1	.	.	TRBJ1-1	TGTGCCAGCAGTGAATATTGGGGTTCCGACACTGAAGCTTTCTTT	CASSEYWGSDTEAFF
TRBV7-8	TRBD2	.	TRBJ2-7	TGTGCCAGCAGCCAAGGACTAGCGGAGAGGTCCTACGAGCAGTACTTC	CASSQGLAERSYEQYF
TRBV30	.	once	TRBJ2-5	TGTGCCTGGATCGGGATGGGGACCCAGTACTTC	CAWIGMGTQYF
TRBV5-1	.	.	TRBJ2-5	TGCGCCAGCAGCCAGACTACCCAAGAGACCCAGTACTTC	CASSQTTQETQYF
TRBV7-2	TRBD1	.	TRBJ2-1	TGTGCCAGCAGCTCAGGGGGACAGGGCTACAATGAGCAGTTCTTC	CASSSGGQGYNEQFF
TRBV11-3	.	.	TRBJ2-2	TGTGCCAGCAGCTCCACGGGCGGGGAGCTGTTTTTT	CASSSTGGELFF
TRBV18	.	few	TRBJ1-2	TGTGCCAGCTCACCACGTAAAGGGGAAGGCTACACCTTC	CASSPRKGEGYTF
TRBV9	.	medium-sized	TRBJ1-3	TGTGCCAGCAGCCCAGGAGGTGGAAACACCATATATTTT	CASSPGGGNTIYF
TRBV4-2	.	large	TRBJ2-7	TGTGCCAGCAGCCCCCATCCAGGCAGGGACGAGCAGTACTTC	CASSPHPGRDEQYF
TRBV7-6	.	.	TRBJ1-3	TGTGCCAGCAGCTTTTCTGGAAACACCATATATTTT	CASSFSGNTIYF
TRBV11-3	.	.	TRBJ2-2	TGTGCCAGCAGCTTAAAGAGCAGCGCCAACACCGGGGAGCTGTTTTTT	CASSLKSSANTGELFF
TRBV11-3	.	.	TRBJ2-1	TGTGCCAGCAGCTTAGATCGGTGGGGGGCCCTCACTTTTGAGAATGAGCAGTTCTTC	CASSLDRWGALTFENEQFF
TRBV28	.	.	TRBJ2-2	TGTGCCAGCAGCCTTGGGGCTGGGTACACCGGGGAGCTGTTTTTT	CASSLGAGYTGELFF
TRBV10-1	TRBD2	.	TRBJ2-3	TGCGCCAGCATAGCGGGAGGTAGCACAGATACGCAGTATTTT	CASIAGGSTDTQYF
TRBV7-3	.	.	TRBJ1-2	TGTGCCAGCAGCTTGGGTGGGAGGGCTGGCTACACCTTC	CASSLGGRAGYTF
TRBV6-5	.	.	TRBJ1-1	TGTGCCAGCAAAGGGCATGAGGGGACTGAAGCTTTCTTT	CASKGHEGTEAFF
TRBV19	.	.	TRBJ1-2	TGTGCCAGTAGTATGGCGGGGTTTAACTATGGCTACACCTTC	CASSMAGFNYGYTF
TRBV5-4	.	.	TRBJ2-5	TGTGCCAGCAGCCCGGGATGGAGGGACCAAGAGACCCAGTACTTC	CASSPGWRDQETQYF
TRBV27	.	.	TRBJ1-5	TGTGCCAGCAGTTTGTGGTGGGCTCAGCCCCAGCATTTT	CASSLWWAQPQHF
TRBV29-1	.	.	TRBJ2-7	TGCAGCGTTGAAATAGTAAGGGAATCGGAGCAGTACTTC	CSVEIVRESEQYF
TRBV7-6	.	.	TRBJ1-5	TGTGCCAGCAGCTCTTACAGGGATCAGCCCCAGCATTTT	CASSSYRDQPQHF
TRBV5-6	TRBD1	few	TRBJ1-1	TGTGCCAGCAGCTGGGGACAGGGGTTCGCTGAAGCTTTCTTT	CASSWGQGFAEAFF
TRBV25-1	TRBD1	.	TRBJ2-6	TGTGCCAGCAGTGAATCGGTGACAGGGGGCTTTGGGGCCAACGTCCTGACTTTC	CASSESVTGGFGANVLTF